The 22 T cell receptor beta chains presented below share a single source sample, sequenced in a study of shared clonotypes between healthy human individuals. As defined, naive CD8 cells were CD45RO-negative and positively selected for CCR7, with terminally differentiated effector memory CD45RA+ cells excluded. The data were produced by immunoSEQ multiplex PCR, yet TCRdb's version contains in-frame clones alone and is incomplete. The sample consists of about 2.1 million clones, roughly 93% of them appearing once. The sample taken for sequencing was naive CD8+ T cells from PBMCs. These receptors came from a man aged 18 to 35 in good health. Some clones in this sample may be carry-over from other donors' samples.

The count of this clone is one. V is TRBV2 and J is TRBJ1-5, with 8 bases that match TRBD1. V lost 7 bases to trimming and J lost 5 bases; unmatched junction nucleotides: 7. The CDR3 spans 14 residues. CDR1 and CDR2 from the germline V gene are SNHLY and FYNNEI. The CDR3 protein is CASKGQGAHQPQHF. The CDR3 coding sequence is TGTGCCAGCAAGGGCCAGGGGGCTCATCAGCCCCAGCATTTT.

The rearrangement joins TRBV27 to TRBJ2-7; 11 nucleotides match TRBD1. Germline CDR1 MNHEY, CDR2 SMNVEV (reference sequence). J was trimmed by 5 bases and V by 3 bases; bases with no gene match: 9. The CDR3 has 16 residues. In DNA, the CDR3 is TGTGCCAGCAGTTTCTCTAAGGGACAGGGGGATCACGAGCAGTACTTC. Residues: CASSFSKGQGDHEQYF.

The chain uses TRBV29-1 and TRBJ1-2, with TRBD1 as a possible D gene (6 bases). With 7 bases removed from V and 0 bases from J, the gap between germline ends came to 15 bases. CDR3 length equals 14 residues. Germline V gene lookup returns CDR1 SQVTM and CDR2 ANQGSEA. CDR3 residues: CSGKTTGPNYGYTF. CDR3 coding DNA: TGCAGCGGAAAGACGACAGGCCCTAACTATGGCTACACCTTC.

The chain combines TRBV28 with TRBJ2-3, with D hard to call. The germline gives CDR1 MDHEN, CDR2 SYDVKM. The CDR3 runs 19 residues. V shed 6 bases and J shed 0 bases, with 25 bases lying between them. The chain's CDR3 is CASSTTLTPAQESTDTQYF. In DNA form, the CDR3 reads TGTGCCAGCAGCACGACTCTGACGCCCGCCCAAGAGAGCACAGATACGCAGTATTTT.

This chain uses TRBV27 with TRBJ1-4, with 7 bases fitting TRBD1. The CDR3 length is 16 residues. Trimming cost V 2 bases and J 6 bases; bases outside gene matches: 9. Germline lookup yields CDR1 MNHEY and CDR2 SMNVEV (reference sequence). CDR3 bases: TGTGCCAGCAGTTTAAGGTGGCAGGGGGAAGATGAAAAACTGTTTTTT. Translated, it gives CASSLRWQGEDEKLFF.

The rearrangement uses TRBV6-6 and TRBJ2-1, with 12 nucleotides matching TRBD2. Germline V gene sequence: CDR1 MNHNY, CDR2 SVGAGI (reference sequence). CDR3 size: 16 residues. Germline trimming cut 6 bases from V and 7 bases from J; bases unmatched to any gene: 10. The CDR3 sequence: CASRHQTSGRGNEQFF. The CDR3 DNA reads TGTGCCAGCAGACACCAGACTAGCGGGAGAGGAAATGAGCAGTTCTTC.

The chain carries TRBV28 and TRBJ2-1; 11 nucleotides align to TRBD2. The length of the CDR3 is 18 residues. Germline-derived CDR1 and CDR2 are MDHEN and SYDVKM. The J segment lost 0 bases and the V segment lost 3 bases, leaving 7 bases of the junction unmatched. CDR3 nucleotide sequence: TGTGCCAGCAGTTTGAGGGGACTAGCGGAGAGCTCCTACAATGAGCAGTTCTTC. It codes for CASSLRGLAESSYNEQFF.

The chain joins TRBV7-3 to TRBJ2-1; 10 bases fit TRBD2. CDR3 size: 15 residues. From germline, CDR1 is SGHTA and CDR2 FQGTGA. After removal of 3 bases from V and 5 bases from J, the junction contained 4 bases not matched to a gene. CDR3 protein: CASSFSGRRDNEQFF. The CDR3 region has the DNA TGTGCCAGCAGCTTTAGCGGGAGGCGCGACAATGAGCAGTTCTTC.

The gene calls are TRBV28 and TRBJ2-7; 8 bases line up with TRBD1. Germline V lookup: CDR1 MDHEN, CDR2 SYDVKM. V gave up 1 base and J gave up 3 bases; unmatched junction bases: 14. This CDR3 has 18 residues. The DNA of the CDR3 is TGTGCCAGCAGTTTATCTCCGGACAGGGCTGCCCCCTACTACGAGCAGTACTTC. Its protein is CASSLSPDRAAPYYEQYF.

This chain links TRBV10-3 with TRBJ1-4; 11 nucleotides match TRBD1. Germline loops: CDR1 ENHRY, CDR2 SYGVKD. V shed 10 bases, J shed 2 bases, and the junction held 18 bases outside the gene matches. The CDR3 spans 19 residues. In DNA form, the CDR3 reads TGTGCCACCCAACTTAGCCGGGACAGGGGGTGGGTGACTAATGAAAAACTGTTTTTT. Translated, it gives CATQLSRDRGWVTNEKLFF.

The V call is TRBV30, the J call TRBJ2-1, with 11 bases lining up with TRBD2. The CDR3 runs to 15 residues. The V gene end was trimmed by 5 bases and the J gene end by 9 bases; junction bases not matched to a gene: 12. Per the germline V gene, CDR1 is GTSNPN and CDR2 is SVGIG (reference sequence). The CDR3 sequence: CAWRYGTSGWFEQFF. CDR3 DNA: TGTGCCTGGCGCTACGGGACTAGCGGATGGTTTGAGCAGTTCTTC.

J is TRBJ2-1 and V is TRBV19, with 9 bases aligning to TRBD1. Trimming removed 7 bases from V and 4 bases from J; junction bases left unmatched: 11. This CDR3 spans 16 amino acids. In germline, CDR1 is LNHDA, CDR2 SQIVND (reference sequence). The CDR3 DNA follows: TGTGCCAGTAAGGGGGACAGGGACCACAAATACAATGAGCAGTTCTTC. Translating it yields CASKGDRDHKYNEQFF.

The J gene is TRBJ2-3, the V gene TRBV27; no clear D gene. V was cut by 5 bases and J by 6 bases, with 12 bases left in between. The germline gives CDR1 MNHEY, CDR2 SMNVEV (reference sequence). This CDR3 is built from 13 residues. The CDR3 sequence is CASSPLTGDTQYF. CDR3 DNA sequence: TGTGCCAGCAGTCCCCTCACTGGCGATACGCAGTATTTT.

Here the CDR3 reads CASSNQRGGVWDYNEQFF. The CDR3 region has the DNA TGTGCCAGCAGCAATCAAAGGGGGGGAGTGTGGGATTACAATGAGCAGTTCTTC. This chain links TRBV11-1 with TRBJ2-1; TRBD2 is a possible D gene (7 bases). The length of the CDR3 is 18 residues. Germline V gene lookup returns CDR1 SGHAT and CDR2 FQDESV (reference sequence). Trimming removed 5 bases from V and 4 bases from J, with 24 bases in between.

J is TRBJ2-5 and V is TRBV11-2; TRBD1 agrees at 7 bases. This CDR3 comprises 12 residues. Germline CDR1 reads SGHAT; CDR2 reads FQNNGV. Losses at the gene ends were 5 bases for V and 11 bases for J; bases not matched to a gene: 8. The CDR3 region is CASSQGQWEQYF. The CDR3 DNA is TGTGCCAGCAGCCAGGGACAGTGGGAGCAGTACTTC.

The chain combines TRBV9 with TRBJ2-7; possible D gene TRBD1, 6 bases. From germline, CDR1 is SGDLS and CDR2 YYNGEE. Trimming pared 3 bases from V and 6 bases from J, leaving 13 bases between. The CDR3 extends over 13 amino acids. In DNA form, the CDR3 reads TGTGCCAGCAGCGCAACCATCAGGGGCGAGCAGTACTTC. Amino acids: CASSATIRGEQYF.

Of note for this clone: Compared with germline, one end of the junction differs, possibly owing to a read error. This chain connects TRBV10-3 to TRBJ1-2; D is possibly TRBD1 (6 bases). This CDR3 is 15 amino acids long. Germline CDR1 is ENHRY and CDR2 is SYGVKD. The CDR3 sequence: CAIREYGTLGDGYTF. In nucleotides, the CDR3 is TGTGCCATCAGGGAGTACGGGACACTCGGCGATGGCTACACCTTC.

CDR3 sequence: CASSPRLAALKETQYF. As DNA, the CDR3 is TGTGCCAGCAGCCCCCGACTAGCGGCCTTGAAAGAGACCCAGTACTTC. The chain carries TRBV11-2 and TRBJ2-5; 9 bases match TRBD2. J gave up 3 bases and V 5 bases, and 10 bases lay outside the gene matches. The germline CDR1 and CDR2 sequences are SGHAT and FQNNGV. The CDR3 is 16 residues long.

The chain is built from TRBV5-5 and TRBJ2-3, with D possibly being TRBD1 (5 bases). The V end was cut by 2 bases, the J end by 1 base, with 11 bases between. Looked up from germline, CDR1 is SGHKS and CDR2 is YYEKEE (reference sequence). The CDR3 is 15 amino acids. Written as DNA, the CDR3 is TGTGCCAGCAGCTTCTGGGGCAGCCGCACAGATACGCAGTATTTT. This codes for CASSFWGSRTDTQYF.

This clone was counted once. The V gene is TRBV5-1, the J gene TRBJ2-7; perhaps TRBD2 as D (6 bases). The ends were cut back, 5 bases at V and 2 bases at J, with 17 bases in the middle. The germline V gene has CDR1 SGHRS and CDR2 YFSETQ. The CDR3 length is 15 residues. The CDR3, as DNA: TGCGCCAGCAGGAGGGGAGGCAGGGACCCCTACGAGCAGTACTTC. This translates into CASRRGGRDPYEQYF.

CDR3 sequence: CASSYSSLPSYEQYF. CDR3 DNA: TGTGCCAGCAGTTACTCGAGCTTACCCTCCTACGAGCAGTACTTC. This rearrangement joins TRBV6-5 to TRBJ2-7; D not resolved. The V and J ends lost 0 bases and 0 bases respectively, with 9 bases between them. The germline gives CDR1 MNHEY, CDR2 SVGAGI. This CDR3 comprises 15 residues.

This chain joins TRBV27 and TRBJ2-7; possible D gene TRBD2, 6 bases. CDR3 length: 15 residues. The germline V gene has CDR1 MNHEY and CDR2 SMNVEV (reference sequence). V lost 7 bases and J 6 bases, leaving 22 bases between the germline ends. The CDR3 loop reads CASTFSGGSSVEQYF. The CDR3 DNA is TGTGCCAGCACCTTTAGCGGAGGCAGTTCTGTCGAGCAGTACTTC.